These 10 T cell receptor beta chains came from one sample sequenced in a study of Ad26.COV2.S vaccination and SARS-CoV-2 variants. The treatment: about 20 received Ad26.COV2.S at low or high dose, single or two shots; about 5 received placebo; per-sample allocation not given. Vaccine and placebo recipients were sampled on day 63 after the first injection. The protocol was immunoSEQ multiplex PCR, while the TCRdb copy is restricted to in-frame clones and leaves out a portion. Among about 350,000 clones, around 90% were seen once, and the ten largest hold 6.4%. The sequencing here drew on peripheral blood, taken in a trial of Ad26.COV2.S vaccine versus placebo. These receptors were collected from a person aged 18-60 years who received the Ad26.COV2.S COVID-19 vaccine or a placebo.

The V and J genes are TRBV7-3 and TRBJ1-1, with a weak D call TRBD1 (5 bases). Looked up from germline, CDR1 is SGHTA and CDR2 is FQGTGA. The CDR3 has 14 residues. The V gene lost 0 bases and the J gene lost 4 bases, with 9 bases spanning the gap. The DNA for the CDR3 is TGTGCCAGCAGCTTAACAGGGGCGCGCACTGAAGCTTTCTTT. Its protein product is CASSLTGARTEAFF.

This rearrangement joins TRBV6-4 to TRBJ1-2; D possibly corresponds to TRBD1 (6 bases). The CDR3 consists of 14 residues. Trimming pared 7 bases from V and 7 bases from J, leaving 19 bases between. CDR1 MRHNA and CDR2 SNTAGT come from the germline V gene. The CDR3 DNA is TGTGCCAGCAAGGAACAGGGCACTCGAGGTGGCTACACCTTC. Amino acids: CASKEQGTRGGYTF.

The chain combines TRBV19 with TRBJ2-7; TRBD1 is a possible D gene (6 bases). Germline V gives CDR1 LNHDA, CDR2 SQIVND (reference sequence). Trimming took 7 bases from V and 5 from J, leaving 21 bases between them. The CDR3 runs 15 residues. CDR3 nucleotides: TGTGCCAGTACCGCACAAGGGGTGGGGGCTAACGAGCAGTACTTC. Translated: CASTAQGVGANEQYF. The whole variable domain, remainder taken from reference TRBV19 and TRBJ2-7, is DGGITQSPKYLFRKEGQNVTLSCEQNLNHDAMYWYRQDPGQGLRLIYYSQIVNDFQKGDIAEGYSVSREKKESFPLTVTSAQKNPTAFYLCASTAQGVGANEQYFGPGTRLTVT.

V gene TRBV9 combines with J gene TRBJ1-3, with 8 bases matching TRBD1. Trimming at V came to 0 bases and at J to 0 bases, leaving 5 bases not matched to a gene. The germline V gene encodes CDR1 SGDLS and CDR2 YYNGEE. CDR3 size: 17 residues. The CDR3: CASSVGTGISSGNTIYF. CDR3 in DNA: TGTGCCAGCAGCGTAGGGACAGGGATCTCCTCTGGAAACACCATATATTTT.

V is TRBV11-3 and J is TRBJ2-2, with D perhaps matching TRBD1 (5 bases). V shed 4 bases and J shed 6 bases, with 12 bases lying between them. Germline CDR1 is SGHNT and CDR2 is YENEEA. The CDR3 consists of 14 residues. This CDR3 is CASSSGSGPGELFF. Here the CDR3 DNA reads TGTGCCAGCAGCTCGGGCTCAGGGCCCGGGGAGCTGTTTTTT.

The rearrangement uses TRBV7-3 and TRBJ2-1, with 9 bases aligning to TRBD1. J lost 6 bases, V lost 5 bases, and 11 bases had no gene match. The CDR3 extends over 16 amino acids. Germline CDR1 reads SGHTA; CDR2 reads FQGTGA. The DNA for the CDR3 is TGTGCCAGCAGCCTCCCCGGGACAGGGAAACCCAATGAGCAGTTCTTC. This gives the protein CASSLPGTGKPNEQFF.

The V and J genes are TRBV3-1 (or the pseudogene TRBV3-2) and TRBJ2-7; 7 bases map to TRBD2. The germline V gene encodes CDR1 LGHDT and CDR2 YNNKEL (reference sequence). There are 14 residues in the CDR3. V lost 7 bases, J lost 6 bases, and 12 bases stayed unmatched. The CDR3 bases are TGTGCCAGCACCTCACGACTAGCTTTCGGCGAGCAGTACTTC. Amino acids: CASTSRLAFGEQYF.

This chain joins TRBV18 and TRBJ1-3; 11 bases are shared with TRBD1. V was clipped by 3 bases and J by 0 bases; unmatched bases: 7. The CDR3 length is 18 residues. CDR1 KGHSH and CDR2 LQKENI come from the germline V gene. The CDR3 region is CASSPRTGGSSSGNTIYF. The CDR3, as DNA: TGTGCCAGCTCACCCCGGACAGGGGGCTCGAGCTCTGGAAACACCATATATTTT.

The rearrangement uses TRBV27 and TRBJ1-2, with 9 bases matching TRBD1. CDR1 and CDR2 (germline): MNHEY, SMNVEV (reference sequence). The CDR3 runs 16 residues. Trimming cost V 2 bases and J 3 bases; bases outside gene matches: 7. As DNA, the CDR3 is TGTGCCAGCAGTTTACGGGCGGGACAGGGTTACTATGGCTACACCTTC. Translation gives CASSLRAGQGYYGYTF.

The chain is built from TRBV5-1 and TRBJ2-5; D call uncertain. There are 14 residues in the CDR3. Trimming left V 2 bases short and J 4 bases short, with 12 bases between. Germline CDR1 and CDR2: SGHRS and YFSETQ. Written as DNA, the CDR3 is TGCGCCAGCAGCTTACCGACTCCCCGAGAGACCCAGTACTTC. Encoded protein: CASSLPTPRETQYF.